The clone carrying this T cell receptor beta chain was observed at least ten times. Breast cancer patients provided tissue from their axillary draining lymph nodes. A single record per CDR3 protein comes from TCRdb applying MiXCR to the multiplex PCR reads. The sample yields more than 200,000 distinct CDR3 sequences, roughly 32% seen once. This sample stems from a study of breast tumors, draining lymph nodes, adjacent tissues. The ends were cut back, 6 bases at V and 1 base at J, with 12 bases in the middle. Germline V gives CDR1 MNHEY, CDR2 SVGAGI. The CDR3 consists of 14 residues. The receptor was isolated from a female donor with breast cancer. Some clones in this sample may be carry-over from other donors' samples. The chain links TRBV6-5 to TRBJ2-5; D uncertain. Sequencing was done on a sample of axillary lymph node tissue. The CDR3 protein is CASSPDRPQETQYF. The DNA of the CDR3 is TGTGCCAGCAGCCCCGATCGGCCCCAAGAGACCCAGTACTTC.